This entry features one TCR beta chain sequence. Its antigen is unknown. This PCR relied on a set of 60 Vbeta primers and 13 Jbeta primers. Authors' analysis steps: A later analysis tallied 80 million or so unique TCR beta chains, 9.5 million to 14 million of them shared. Data came from immunoSEQ multiplex PCR; TCRdb stores just in-frame clones and leaves some out. V, J and clone size are those of that table, while D and trimming were read from the DNA. The table lists some 150,000 clones, under 80% of them singletons. These data originate in a study of cytomegalovirus exposure and HLA in healthy donors. Study results and caveats: Analysis performed later found 16,951 TCR beta sequences associated with HLA alleles at 0.05 false discovery rate. A few chains linked to CMV were shown in vitro to be specific for CMV antigens. Donors were assumed by presence/absence analyses to have roughly uniform sequencing depth.

V gave up 4 bases and J gave up 2 bases, with 8 bases separating them. There are 14 residues in the CDR3. Germline V gives CDR1 SEHNR, CDR2 FQNEAQ (reference sequence). The chain links TRBV7-9 to TRBJ2-2; D not resolved. The clonotype comes from a man aged 40-49 years in good health and CMV-seronegative. Sample: PBMCs. Here the CDR3 reads CASSSPGNTGELFF. The DNA for the CDR3 is TGTGCCAGCAGCTCACCGGGTAACACCGGGGAGCTGTTTTTT.